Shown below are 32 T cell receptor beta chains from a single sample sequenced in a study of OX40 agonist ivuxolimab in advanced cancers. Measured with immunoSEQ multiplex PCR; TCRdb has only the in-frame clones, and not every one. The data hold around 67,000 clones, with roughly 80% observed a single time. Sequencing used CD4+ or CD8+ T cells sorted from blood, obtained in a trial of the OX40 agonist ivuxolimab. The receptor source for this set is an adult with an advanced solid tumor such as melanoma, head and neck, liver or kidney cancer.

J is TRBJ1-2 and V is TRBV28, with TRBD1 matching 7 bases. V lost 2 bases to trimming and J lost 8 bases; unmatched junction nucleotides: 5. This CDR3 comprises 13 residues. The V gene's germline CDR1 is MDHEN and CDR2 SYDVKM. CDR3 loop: CASSLGGQTGYTF. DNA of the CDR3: TGTGCCAGCAGTTTAGGGGGACAGACAGGCTACACCTTC.

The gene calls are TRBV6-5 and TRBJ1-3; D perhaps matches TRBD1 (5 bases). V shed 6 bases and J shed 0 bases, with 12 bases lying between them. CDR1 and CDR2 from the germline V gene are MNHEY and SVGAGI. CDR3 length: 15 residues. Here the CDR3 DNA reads TGTGCCAGCAGCTTGGGGGTCTTCTCTGGAAACACCATATATTTT. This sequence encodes CASSLGVFSGNTIYF.

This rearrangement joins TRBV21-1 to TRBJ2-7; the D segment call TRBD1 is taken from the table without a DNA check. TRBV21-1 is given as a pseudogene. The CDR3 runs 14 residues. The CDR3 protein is CEVPGQGSSYEQYF. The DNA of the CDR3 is TGTGAGGTACCGGGACAGGGGTCCTCCTACGAGCAGTACTTC.

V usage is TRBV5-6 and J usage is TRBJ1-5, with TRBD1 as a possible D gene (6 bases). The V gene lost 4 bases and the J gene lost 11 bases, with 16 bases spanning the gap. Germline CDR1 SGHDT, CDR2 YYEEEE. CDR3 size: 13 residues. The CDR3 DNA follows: TGTGCCAGCAGCCGAGGACAGTGGGAGGCCCAGCATTTT. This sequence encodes CASSRGQWEAQHF.

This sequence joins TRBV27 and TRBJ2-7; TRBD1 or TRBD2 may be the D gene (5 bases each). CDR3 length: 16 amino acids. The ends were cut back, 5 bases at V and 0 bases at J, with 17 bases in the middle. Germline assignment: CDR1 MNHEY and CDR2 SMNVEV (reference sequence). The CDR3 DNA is TGTGCCAGCAGTCCCCCCGGGGCAGGCCTCTCCTACGAGCAGTACTTC. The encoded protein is CASSPPGAGLSYEQYF.

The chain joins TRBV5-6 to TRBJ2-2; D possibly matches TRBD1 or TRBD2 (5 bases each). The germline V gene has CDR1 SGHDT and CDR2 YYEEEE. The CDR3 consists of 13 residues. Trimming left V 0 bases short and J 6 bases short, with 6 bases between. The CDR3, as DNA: TGTGCCAGCAGCTTGGCGGGGCCCGGGGAGCTGTTTTTT. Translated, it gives CASSLAGPGELFF.

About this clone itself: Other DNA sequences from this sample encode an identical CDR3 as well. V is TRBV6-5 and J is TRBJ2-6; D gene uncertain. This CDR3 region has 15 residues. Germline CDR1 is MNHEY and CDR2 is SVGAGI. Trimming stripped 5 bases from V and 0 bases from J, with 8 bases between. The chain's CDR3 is CASSVRRSGANVLTF. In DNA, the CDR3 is TGTGCCAGCAGTGTGCGCCGCTCTGGGGCCAACGTCCTGACTTTC.

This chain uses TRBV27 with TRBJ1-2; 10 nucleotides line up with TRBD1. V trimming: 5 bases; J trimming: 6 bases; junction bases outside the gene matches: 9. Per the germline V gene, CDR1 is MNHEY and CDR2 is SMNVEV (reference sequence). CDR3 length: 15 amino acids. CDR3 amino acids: CASSPGTGVSHGYTF. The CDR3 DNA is TGTGCCAGCAGTCCGGGGACAGGGGTATCCCATGGCTACACCTTC.

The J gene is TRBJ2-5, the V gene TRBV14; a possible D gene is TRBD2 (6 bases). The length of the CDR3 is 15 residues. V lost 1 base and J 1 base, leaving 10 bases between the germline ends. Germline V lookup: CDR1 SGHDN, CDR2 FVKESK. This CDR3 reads CASSQVILAQETQYF. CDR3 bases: TGTGCCAGCAGCCAAGTTATACTAGCCCAAGAGACCCAGTACTTC.

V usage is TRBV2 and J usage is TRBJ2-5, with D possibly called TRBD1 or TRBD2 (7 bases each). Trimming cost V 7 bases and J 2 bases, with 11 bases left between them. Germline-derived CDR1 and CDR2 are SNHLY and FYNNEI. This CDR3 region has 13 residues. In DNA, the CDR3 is TGTGCCAGCAACAGGGGACTACAAGAGACCCAGTACTTC. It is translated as CASNRGLQETQYF. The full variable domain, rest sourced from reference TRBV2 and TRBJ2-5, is EPEVTQTPSHQVTQMGQEVILRCVPISNHLYFYWYRQILGQKVEFLVSFYNNEISEKSEIFDDQFSVERPDGSNFTLKIRSTKLEDSAMYFCASNRGLQETQYFGPGTRLLVL.

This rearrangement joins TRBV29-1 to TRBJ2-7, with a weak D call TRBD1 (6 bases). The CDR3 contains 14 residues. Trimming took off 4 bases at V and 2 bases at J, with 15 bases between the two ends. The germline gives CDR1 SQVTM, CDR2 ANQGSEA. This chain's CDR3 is CSVVPQGRTYEQYF. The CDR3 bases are TGCAGCGTTGTTCCACAGGGCCGAACCTACGAGCAGTACTTC.

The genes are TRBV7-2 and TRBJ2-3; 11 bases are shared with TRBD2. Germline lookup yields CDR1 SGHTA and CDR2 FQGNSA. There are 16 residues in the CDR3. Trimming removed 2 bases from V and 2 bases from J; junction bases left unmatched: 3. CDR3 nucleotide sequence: TGTGCCAGCAGCTTACTACTAGCGGGGGACACAGATACGCAGTATTTT. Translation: CASSLLLAGDTDTQYF. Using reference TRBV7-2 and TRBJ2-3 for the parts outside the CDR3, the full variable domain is GAGVSQSPSNKVTEKGKDVELRCDPISGHTALYWYRQSLGQGLEFLIYFQGNSAPDKSGLPSDRFSAERTGGSVSTLTIQRTQQEDSAVYLCASSLLLAGDTDTQYFGPGTRLTVL.

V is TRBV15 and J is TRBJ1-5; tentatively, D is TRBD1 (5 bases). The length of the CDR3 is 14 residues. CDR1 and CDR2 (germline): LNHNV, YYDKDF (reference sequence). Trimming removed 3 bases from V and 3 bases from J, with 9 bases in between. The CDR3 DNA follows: TGTGCCACCAGCAGGGGGGGAAACAATCAGCCCCAGCATTTT. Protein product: CATSRGGNNQPQHF.

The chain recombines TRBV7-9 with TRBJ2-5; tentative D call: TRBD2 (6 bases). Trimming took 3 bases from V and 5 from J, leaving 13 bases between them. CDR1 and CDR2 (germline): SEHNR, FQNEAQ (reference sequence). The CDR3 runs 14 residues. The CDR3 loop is CASSFGRGWETQYF. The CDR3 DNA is TGTGCCAGCAGCTTCGGGAGAGGGTGGGAGACCCAGTACTTC.

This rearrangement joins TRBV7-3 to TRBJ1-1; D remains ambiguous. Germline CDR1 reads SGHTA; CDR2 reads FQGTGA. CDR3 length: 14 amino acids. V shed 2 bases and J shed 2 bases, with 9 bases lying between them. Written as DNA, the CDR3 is TGTGCCAGCAGCTTAGGTCAGGCTAACACTGAAGCTTTCTTT. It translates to CASSLGQANTEAFF.

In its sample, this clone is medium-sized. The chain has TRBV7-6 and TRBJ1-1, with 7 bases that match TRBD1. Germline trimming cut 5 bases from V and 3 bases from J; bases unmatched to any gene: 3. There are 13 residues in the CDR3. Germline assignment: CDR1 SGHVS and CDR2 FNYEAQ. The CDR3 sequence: CASSTGVDTEAFF. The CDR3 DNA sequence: TGTGCCAGCAGCACAGGGGTGGACACTGAAGCTTTCTTT. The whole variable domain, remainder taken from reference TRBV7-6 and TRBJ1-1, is GAGVSQSPRYKVTKRGQDVALRCDPISGHVSLYWYRQALGQGPEFLTYFNYEAQQDKSGLPNDRFSAERPEGSISTLTIQRTEQRDSAMYRCASSTGVDTEAFFGQGTRLTVV.

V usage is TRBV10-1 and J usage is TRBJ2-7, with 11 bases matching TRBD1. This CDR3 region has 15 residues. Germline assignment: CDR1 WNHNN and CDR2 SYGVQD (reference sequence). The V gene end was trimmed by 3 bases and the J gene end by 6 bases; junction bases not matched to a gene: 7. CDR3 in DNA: TGCGCCAGCAGTGACCCTGGACAGGGGGCAGGCGAGCAGTACTTC. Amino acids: CASSDPGQGAGEQYF.

The CDR3 DNA reads as TGTGCCAGCAGTTTTTTAGGGTCAGCGGGAGGGGGCTCCTACAATGAGCAGTTCTTC. Translating gives CASSFLGSAGGGSYNEQFF. J is TRBJ2-1 and V is TRBV27; 10 bases map to TRBD2. CDR1 is MNHEY, CDR2 SMNVEV, per germline (reference sequence). The CDR3 is 19 residues long. After removal of 3 bases from V and 0 bases from J, the junction contained 11 bases not matched to a gene.

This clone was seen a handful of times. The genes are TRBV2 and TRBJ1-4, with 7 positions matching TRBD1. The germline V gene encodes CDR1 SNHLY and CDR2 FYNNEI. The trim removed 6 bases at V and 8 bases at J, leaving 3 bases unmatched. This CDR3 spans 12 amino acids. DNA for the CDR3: TGTGCCAGCAGCCAGGACAGGGAAAAACTGTTTTTT. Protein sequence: CASSQDREKLFF.

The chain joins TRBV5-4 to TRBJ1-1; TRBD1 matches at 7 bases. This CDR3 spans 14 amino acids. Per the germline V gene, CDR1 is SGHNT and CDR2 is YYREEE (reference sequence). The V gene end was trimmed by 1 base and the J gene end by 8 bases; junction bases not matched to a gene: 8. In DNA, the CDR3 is TGTGCCAGCAGCTTGACAGGGGTCCAATCGGAAGCTTTCTTT. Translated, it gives CASSLTGVQSEAFF. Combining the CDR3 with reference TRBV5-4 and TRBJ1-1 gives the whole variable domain ETGVTQSPTHLIKTRGQQVTLRCSSQSGHNTVSWYQQALGQGPQFIFQYYREEENGRGNFPPRFSGLQFPNYSSELNVNALELDDSALYLCASSLTGVQSEAFFGQGTRLTVV.

The CDR3 DNA reads as TGTGCCAGCAGTTTCGAAAGCTCCTATAATTCACCCCTCCACTTT. It translates to CASSFESSYNSPLHF. The chain has TRBV27 and TRBJ1-6, with D hard to call. Trimming removed 3 bases from V and 0 bases from J, with 6 bases in between. CDR1 MNHEY and CDR2 SMNVEV come from the germline V gene (reference sequence). The CDR3 is 15 amino acids.

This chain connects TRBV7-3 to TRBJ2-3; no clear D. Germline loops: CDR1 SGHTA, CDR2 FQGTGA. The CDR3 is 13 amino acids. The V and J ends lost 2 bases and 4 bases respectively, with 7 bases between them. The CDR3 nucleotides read TGTGCCAGCAGCTTAGGGTTCCCAGATACGCAGTATTTT. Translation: CASSLGFPDTQYF.

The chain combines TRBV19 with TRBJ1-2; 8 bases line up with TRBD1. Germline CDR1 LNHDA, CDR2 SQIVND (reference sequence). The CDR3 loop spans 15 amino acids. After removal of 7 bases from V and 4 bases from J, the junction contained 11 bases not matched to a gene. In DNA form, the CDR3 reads TGTGCCAGTACTAGGACAGGGAAGAGGGCCTATGGCTACACCTTC. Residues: CASTRTGKRAYGYTF.

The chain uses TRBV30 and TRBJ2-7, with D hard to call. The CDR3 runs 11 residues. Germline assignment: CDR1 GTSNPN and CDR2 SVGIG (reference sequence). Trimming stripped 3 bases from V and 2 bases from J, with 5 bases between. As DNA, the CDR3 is TGTGCCTGGAGCCTTACCTACGAGCAGTACTTC. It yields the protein CAWSLTYEQYF.

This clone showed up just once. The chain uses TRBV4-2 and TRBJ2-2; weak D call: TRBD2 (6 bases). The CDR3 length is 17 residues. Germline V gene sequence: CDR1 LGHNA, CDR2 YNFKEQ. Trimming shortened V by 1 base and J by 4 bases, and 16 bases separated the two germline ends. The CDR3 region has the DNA TGTGCCAGCAGCCAAGTCCACGGAGGAGGGAGCACCGGGGAGCTGTTTTTT. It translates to CASSQVHGGGSTGELFF.

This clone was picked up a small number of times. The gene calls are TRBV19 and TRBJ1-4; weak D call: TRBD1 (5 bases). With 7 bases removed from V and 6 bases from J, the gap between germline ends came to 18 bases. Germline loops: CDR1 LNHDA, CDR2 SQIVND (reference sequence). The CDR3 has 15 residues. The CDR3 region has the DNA TGTGCCAGTATGGCGTTGGGGCAGAAGGATGAAAAACTGTTTTTT. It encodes CASMALGQKDEKLFF.

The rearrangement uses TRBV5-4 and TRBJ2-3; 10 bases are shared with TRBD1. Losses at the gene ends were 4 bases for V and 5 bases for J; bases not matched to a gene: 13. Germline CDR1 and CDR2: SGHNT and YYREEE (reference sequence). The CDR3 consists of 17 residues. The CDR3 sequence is CASSPKKRQGAGDTQYF. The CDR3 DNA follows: TGTGCCAGCAGCCCAAAAAAAAGACAGGGGGCTGGAGATACGCAGTATTTT. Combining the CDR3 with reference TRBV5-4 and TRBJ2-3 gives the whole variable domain ETGVTQSPTHLIKTRGQQVTLRCSSQSGHNTVSWYQQALGQGPQFIFQYYREEENGRGNFPPRFSGLQFPNYSSELNVNALELDDSALYLCASSPKKRQGAGDTQYFGPGTRLTVL.

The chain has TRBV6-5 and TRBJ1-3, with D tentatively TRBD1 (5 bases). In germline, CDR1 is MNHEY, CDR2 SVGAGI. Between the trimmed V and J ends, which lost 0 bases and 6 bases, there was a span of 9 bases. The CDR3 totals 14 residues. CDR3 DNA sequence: TGTGCCAGCAGTTACTCCAGGGTTGAAAACACCATATATTTT. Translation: CASSYSRVENTIYF.

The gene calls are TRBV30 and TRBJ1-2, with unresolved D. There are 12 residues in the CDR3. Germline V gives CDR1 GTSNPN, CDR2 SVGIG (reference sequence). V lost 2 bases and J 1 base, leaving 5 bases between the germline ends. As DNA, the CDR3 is TGTGCCTGGAGTCCACATAACTATGGCTACACCTTC. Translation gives CAWSPHNYGYTF.

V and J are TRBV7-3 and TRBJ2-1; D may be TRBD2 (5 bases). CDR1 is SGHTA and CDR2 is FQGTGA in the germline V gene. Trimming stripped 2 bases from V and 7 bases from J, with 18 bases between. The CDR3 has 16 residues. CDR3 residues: CASSLAGRARGNEQFF. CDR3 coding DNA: TGTGCCAGCAGCTTAGCCGGAAGAGCGCGAGGGAATGAGCAGTTCTTC.

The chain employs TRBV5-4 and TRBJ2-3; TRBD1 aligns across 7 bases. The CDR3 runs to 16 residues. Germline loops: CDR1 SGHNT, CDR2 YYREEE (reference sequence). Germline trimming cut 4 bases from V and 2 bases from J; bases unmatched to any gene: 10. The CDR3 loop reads CASSQGQLGHTDTQYF. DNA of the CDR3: TGTGCCAGCAGCCAGGGACAGCTGGGGCACACAGATACGCAGTATTTT.

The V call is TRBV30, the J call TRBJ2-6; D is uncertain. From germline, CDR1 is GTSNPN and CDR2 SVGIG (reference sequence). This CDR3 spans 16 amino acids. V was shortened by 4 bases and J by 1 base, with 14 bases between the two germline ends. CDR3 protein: CAWKSWARSGANVLTF. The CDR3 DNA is TGTGCCTGGAAGTCTTGGGCGAGATCTGGGGCCAACGTCCTGACTTTC.